This T cell receptor (beta chain) emerged from a study of blood T cell repertoires in COVID-19. Study details: The United States, Italy and Spain supplied acute and convalescent COVID-19 samples. In each case, the material was cDNA or gDNA derived from T cells, B-cell-depleted T cells, or PBMCs.

Authors' processing steps: How many nucleated cells were present was estimated from reference gene primer amplification. Profiled with immunoSEQ multiplex PCR; TCRdb holds only in-frame clones, not every one. V and J calls and clone size are those listed in that table; D and trimming were worked out from the DNA. The sample has 100,000 to 120,000 clones; around four fifths are singletons. The ends lost 3 bases at V and 4 bases at J; junction bases unmatched: 6. CDR1 and CDR2 from the germline V gene are SNHLY and FYNNEI. The CDR3 is 17 amino acids. The sequence came from a woman between 65 and 79 years old with acute or convalescent COVID-19. V gene TRBV2 combines with J gene TRBJ2-4, with 13 bases matching TRBD2. Sequenced material: peripheral blood. DNA of the CDR3: TGTGCCAGCAGTGACCGGACTAGCGGGAGAGTTAAAAACATTCAGTACTTC. This codes for CASSDRTSGRVKNIQYF.